The T cell receptor beta chain under discussion was sequenced for a study of CD8 T cells in ankylosing spondylitis. Study outcomes and limitations: Earlier authors reported some of these motif variants in reactive arthritis synovial fluid and blood. There was a TCR beta motif, made of several highly homologous variants, that appeared characteristic of ankylosing spondylitis blood. Researchers report that disease-linked clones proved CD8+ and relatively rare in peripheral blood.

In its sample, this clonotype was seen once. Its specificity is unknown. This CDR3 has 15 residues. Germline V gene lookup returns CDR1 SEHNR and CDR2 FQNEAQ (reference sequence). Trimming cost V 5 bases and J 5 bases, with 19 bases left between them. TCRdb recomputed calls from the 5' RACE reads with MiXCR, one row per CDR3 protein. Here the sample spans about 160,000 distinct CDR3 sequences, roughly 44% being singletons. The chain links TRBV7-9 to TRBJ2-7; no reliable D call. The sequenced material came from synovial fluid, either unsorted or a sorted T cell fraction (not recorded which). The TCR comes from a male donor with ankylosing spondylitis. The CDR3 region has the DNA TGTGCCAGCAGCGCATCCCCGGAACCTCCCCACGAGCAGTACTTC. Translated: CASSASPEPPHEQYF.